The TCR beta chain under discussion was sequenced for a study of blood T cells in healthy people across ages. Whole-study findings and limits: Donor CMV status was unknown, possibly confounding expanded clonotype changes.

This clonotype turned up a few times. As yet, its antigen is unknown. The study drew donors from healthy Caucasian individuals in Russia aged about 6 to 95. Sample-barcoded 5' priming and a J-beta primer mix drove a second PCR of about 6 to 12 cycles. The authors tagged each cDNA molecule using a template-switch adaptor with 12 random nucleotides. TCRdb fed the 5' RACE reads into MiXCR, producing one record per CDR3 protein. The sample yields 550,000 to 750,000 distinct CDR3 sequences, around 20% seen once. Germline V lookup: CDR1 SQVTM, CDR2 ANQGSEA. CDR3 length: 13 residues. The rearrangement links TRBV29-1 to TRBJ2-5; D is perhaps TRBD2 (5 bases). The J call may be mistaken, given a closer DNA end match to TRBJ2-1. This clonotype was sampled from a man aged 65 to 79 in good health. Sequenced: blood. The CDR3 nucleotides read TGCAGCGTTGAAATTACTACTCGGGGTGAGCAGTTCTTC. This codes for CSVEITTRGEQFF.